The T cell receptor beta chain described here comes from a study of blood T cell repertoires in COVID-19. Original methodology: Reference gene primer amplification in the assay estimated nucleated cell counts. The repertoire was sequenced with immunoSEQ multiplex PCR; TCRdb's copy has only in-frame clones and lacks some. V and J calls and clone size are as listed in that table; D and trimming were resolved from the DNA. The sample lists about 260,000 clones; about 87% were seen once. V shed 4 bases and J 1 base; nucleotides not matched to a gene: 4. Germline V gene lookup returns CDR1 SGHDT and CDR2 YYEEEE. The CDR3 is 15 amino acids.

The J gene is TRBJ2-3, the V gene TRBV5-6; 9 bases map to TRBD2. The clonotype comes from a man in his sixties who had recovered from COVID-19. The sequencing sample was made of peripheral blood. The CDR3 spells CASSPRLAGTDTQYF. CDR3 nucleotides: TGTGCCAGCAGCCCCCGACTAGCGGGCACAGATACGCAGTATTTT.